This T cell receptor beta chain is from a study of PD-1 blockade in classical Hodgkin lymphoma. Findings and caveats of the study: Baseline diversity was lower in partial responders and progressors than complete responders. Possibly reflecting disease activity or prior therapy, repertoire differences have causes that remain undefined.

This clone was recorded once. Its antigen is currently unknown. Clones were sequenced by immunoSEQ multiplex PCR, and TCRdb holds only the in-frame ones, with some missing. The sample carries about 46,000 clones, around 80% recorded once. Every patient was affected by relapse after autologous stem cell transplantation, while exposure to brentuximab vedotin was not uniform. J was trimmed by 0 bases and V by 7 bases; bases with no gene match: 9. This CDR3 has 16 amino acids. Germline CDR1 is SGHNT and CDR2 is YYREEE (reference sequence). Specimen: peripheral blood mononuclear cells (PBMCs), collected before the second cycle of nivolumab. V is TRBV5-4 and J is TRBJ2-7; 11 nucleotides line up with TRBD2. The TCR originated in a human donor with classical Hodgkin lymphoma. Here the CDR3 DNA reads TGTGCCAGCTTCAAGACTAGCGGGGCGAGCTCCTACGAGCAGTACTTC. Its translation is CASFKTSGASSYEQYF.